This passage covers 16 T cell receptor beta chains from one sample sequenced in a study of blood T cell repertoires in COVID-19. The repertoire was sequenced with immunoSEQ multiplex PCR; TCRdb's copy has only in-frame clones and lacks some. The sample lists some 150,000 clones; around 84% were seen once. The sequenced sample consisted of peripheral blood. The receptors originated from a man aged 35 to 55 with acute or convalescent COVID-19.

The chain recombines TRBV7-9 with TRBJ1-1; D gene unclear. V was trimmed by 6 bases and J by 1 base, leaving 12 bases between them. Looked up from germline, CDR1 is SEHNR and CDR2 is FQNEAQ (reference sequence). The CDR3 consists of 14 residues. The CDR3 nucleotides read TGTGCCAGCAGTTCAAATTTCCCGAACACTGAAGCTTTCTTT. This encodes CASSSNFPNTEAFF.

The chain is built from TRBV4-1 and TRBJ1-3; 10 bases agree with TRBD1. Unmatched junction bases numbered 3, after V lost 1 base and J lost 6 bases. Looked up from germline, CDR1 is MGHRA and CDR2 is YSYEKL. The CDR3 has 15 amino acids. CDR3: CASSQGGTGANTIYF. CDR3 nucleotides: TGCGCCAGCAGCCAAGGGGGGACAGGGGCAAACACCATATATTTT.

The V gene is TRBV27, the J gene TRBJ1-2; 8 bases match TRBD1. The CDR3 has 14 residues. After removal of 4 bases from V and 7 bases from J, the junction contained 8 bases not matched to a gene. The germline V gene has CDR1 MNHEY and CDR2 SMNVEV (reference sequence). The CDR3 reads CASSYRGQGAGYTF. In DNA, the CDR3 is TGTGCCAGCAGTTACCGAGGACAGGGAGCTGGCTACACCTTC.

This clone was counted between two and nine times. This chain uses TRBV29-1 with TRBJ2-5, with D tentatively TRBD1 (6 bases). Germline CDR1 reads SQVTM; CDR2 reads ANQGSEA. Trimming took 1 base from V and 4 from J, leaving 16 bases between them. CDR3 length: 15 residues. This CDR3 reads CSVEGSPIGGETQYF. CDR3 nucleotides: TGCAGCGTTGAAGGGTCTCCTATAGGGGGAGAGACCCAGTACTTC. Full variable domain (missing parts from reference TRBV29-1 and TRBJ2-5): SAVISQKPSRDICQRGTSLTIQCQVDSQVTMMFWYRQQPGQSLTLIATANQGSEATYESGFVIDKFPISRPNLTFSTLTVSNMSPEDSSIYLCSVEGSPIGGETQYFGPGTRLLVL.

V gene TRBV20-1 combines with J gene TRBJ1-1, with D unclear. This CDR3 has 14 amino acids. V shed 3 bases and J shed 0 bases, with 11 bases lying between them. Looked up from germline, CDR1 is DFQATT and CDR2 is SNEGSKA (reference sequence). The DNA of the CDR3 is TGCAGTGCTAGTTTGGGCACTTTGAACACTGAAGCTTTCTTT. Its translation is CSASLGTLNTEAFF.

CDR3 nucleotide sequence: TGTGCCAGCAGTCCCCTCGGGGGTCAGCCCCAGCATTTT. It encodes CASSPLGGQPQHF. This rearrangement joins TRBV6-6 to TRBJ1-5; TRBD1 might be the D (5 bases). CDR1 and CDR2 from the germline V gene are MNHNY and SVGAGI (reference sequence). The V and J ends lost 5 bases and 6 bases respectively, with 11 bases between them. This CDR3 contains 13 residues.

V usage is TRBV7-9 and J usage is TRBJ1-3, with TRBD1 matching over 8 bases. CDR1 SEHNR and CDR2 FQNEAQ come from the germline V gene (reference sequence). This CDR3 spans 13 amino acids. V was clipped by 1 base and J by 9 bases; unmatched bases: 2. CDR3 nucleotides: TGTGCCAGCAGCTTAGGACAGGGGAGCACCATATATTTT. Amino acids: CASSLGQGSTIYF.

This chain's CDR3 is CASSLTENYGYTF. The CDR3 DNA follows: TGTGCCAGCAGTTTAACAGAAAACTATGGCTACACCTTC. This sequence joins TRBV6-5 and TRBJ1-2; D not resolved. The CDR3 is 13 residues long. V lost 4 bases to trimming and J lost 2 bases, with 8 bases between them. Per the germline V gene, CDR1 is MNHEY and CDR2 is SVGAGI.

V and J are TRBV18 and TRBJ2-3, with D unclear. The CDR3 has 13 residues. Trimming removed 2 bases from V and 6 bases from J, with 9 bases in between. CDR1 is KGHSH and CDR2 is LQKENI in the germline V gene. DNA of the CDR3: TGTGCCAGCTCACCAACTCGCGTGGATACGCAGTATTTT. This sequence encodes CASSPTRVDTQYF.

This chain uses TRBV6-5 with TRBJ2-1; 9 bases align to TRBD1. After removal of 2 bases from V and 7 bases from J, the junction contained 3 bases not matched to a gene. Germline lookup yields CDR1 MNHEY and CDR2 SVGAGI. The CDR3 is 14 residues long. The CDR3 region is CASSYGTGSNEQFF. In DNA form, the CDR3 reads TGTGCCAGCAGTTACGGGACAGGGTCGAATGAGCAGTTCTTC.

This chain connects TRBV20-1 to TRBJ2-5, with 9 bases matching TRBD2. The length of the CDR3 is 15 residues. Germline lookup yields CDR1 DFQATT and CDR2 SNEGSKA (reference sequence). V trimming: 3 bases; J trimming: 2 bases; junction bases outside the gene matches: 7. CDR3 nucleotides: TGCAGTGCTAGTAGGGCTAGCGGGGTGCAAGAGACCCAGTACTTC. It yields the protein CSASRASGVQETQYF.

The chain couples TRBV7-8 to TRBJ2-1, with 16 bases identical to TRBD2. This CDR3 contains 18 residues. With V trimmed by 5 bases and J by 9 bases, 13 bases remained unmatched. Germline assignment: CDR1 SGHVS and CDR2 FQNEAQ. CDR3 amino acids: CASSPEMGLAGGRGEQFF. Here the CDR3 DNA reads TGTGCCAGCAGCCCCGAAATGGGACTAGCGGGGGGGCGAGGTGAGCAGTTCTTC.

J is TRBJ1-1 and V is TRBV18; D is undetermined. Germline loops: CDR1 KGHSH, CDR2 LQKENI. Trimming took off 4 bases at V and 5 bases at J, with 11 bases between the two ends. CDR3 size: 13 residues. CDR3 sequence (DNA): TGTGCCAGCTCACTTCGAAGGGAGACTGAAGCTTTCTTT. Its translation is CASSLRRETEAFF. The whole variable domain, remainder taken from reference TRBV18 and TRBJ1-1, is NAGVMQNPRHLVRRRGQEARLRCSPMKGHSHVYWYRQLPEEGLKFMVYLQKENIIDESGMPKERFSAEFPKEGPSILRIQQVVRGDSAAYFCASSLRRETEAFFGQGTRLTVV.

V and J are TRBV6-5 and TRBJ2-3; 14 positions agree with TRBD2. The germline V gene encodes CDR1 MNHEY and CDR2 SVGAGI. The CDR3 extends over 16 amino acids. V shed 4 bases and J 3 bases; nucleotides not matched to a gene: 3. As DNA, the CDR3 is TGTGCCAGCAGTTCCAGGACTAGCGGGGGGACAGATACGCAGTATTTT. This translates into CASSSRTSGGTDTQYF.

The chain couples TRBV14 to TRBJ1-2; D is possibly TRBD1 (5 bases). V was clipped by 2 bases and J by 8 bases, with 12 bases between them. From germline, CDR1 is SGHDN and CDR2 FVKESK. The CDR3 has 13 amino acids. CDR3 bases: TGTGCCAGCAGCCAATCGGGGGTAGGAGGCTACACCTTC. Translated: CASSQSGVGGYTF.

This chain connects TRBV11-2 to TRBJ2-7, with D perhaps TRBD1 (5 bases). This CDR3 region has 16 residues. V lost 6 bases and J lost 2, with 20 bases in between. The germline V gene encodes CDR1 SGHAT and CDR2 FQNNGV. The CDR3 coding sequence is TGTGCCAGCAGGACAATACGAGCGCAGGGCCCCTACGAGCAGTACTTC. Its protein is CASRTIRAQGPYEQYF.